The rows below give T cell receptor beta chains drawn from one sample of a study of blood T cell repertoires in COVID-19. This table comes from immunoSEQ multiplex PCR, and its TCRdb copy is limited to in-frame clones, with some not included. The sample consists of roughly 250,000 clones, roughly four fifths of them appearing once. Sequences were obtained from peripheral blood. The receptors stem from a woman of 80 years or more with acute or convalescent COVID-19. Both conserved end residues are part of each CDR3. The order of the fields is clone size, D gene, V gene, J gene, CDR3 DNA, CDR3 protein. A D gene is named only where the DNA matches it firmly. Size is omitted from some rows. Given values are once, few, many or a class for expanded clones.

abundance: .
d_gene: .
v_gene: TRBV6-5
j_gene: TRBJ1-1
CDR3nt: TGTGCCAGCACCGAGGCGTGGGGAGGCACTGAAGCTTTCTTT
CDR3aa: CASTEAWGGTEAFF

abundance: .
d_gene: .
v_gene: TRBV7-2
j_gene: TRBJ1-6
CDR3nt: TGTGCCAGCAGCGCCGGGGGAGGTTCACCCCTCCACTTT
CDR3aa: CASSAGGGSPLHF

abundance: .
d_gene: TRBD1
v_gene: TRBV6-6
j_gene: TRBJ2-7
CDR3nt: TGTGCCAGCGAGCCGGGACAGGGGTTGACCTACGAGCAGTACTTC
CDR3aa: CASEPGQGLTYEQYF

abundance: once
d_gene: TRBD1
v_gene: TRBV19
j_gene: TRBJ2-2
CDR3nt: TGTGCCAGTAGTATTGACAGGGGGCGGACCGGGGAGCTGTTTTTT
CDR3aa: CASSIDRGRTGELFF

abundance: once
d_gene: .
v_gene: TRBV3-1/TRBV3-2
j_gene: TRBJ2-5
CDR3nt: TGTGCCAGCGCACAGGGTGGTGAGACCCAGTACTTC
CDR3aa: CASAQGGETQYF

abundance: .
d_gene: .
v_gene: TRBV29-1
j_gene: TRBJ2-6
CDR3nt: TGCAGCGTTGCCGGGGCTGGGGCCAACGTCCTGACTTTC
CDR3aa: CSVAGAGANVLTF

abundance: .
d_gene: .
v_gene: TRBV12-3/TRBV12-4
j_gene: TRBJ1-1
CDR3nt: TGTGCCAGCAGTCTTCGGGGTGCTACTGAAGCTTTCTTT
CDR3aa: CASSLRGATEAFF

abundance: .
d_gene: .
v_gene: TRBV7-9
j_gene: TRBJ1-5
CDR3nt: TGTGCCAGCAGCTCAGGGTTCCCCAATCAGCCCCAGCATTTT
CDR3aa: CASSSGFPNQPQHF

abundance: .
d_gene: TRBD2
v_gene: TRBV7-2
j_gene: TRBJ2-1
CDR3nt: TGTGCCAGCAGGGGACTAGCGGGGGGTGAGCAGTTCTTC
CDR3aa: CASRGLAGGEQFF

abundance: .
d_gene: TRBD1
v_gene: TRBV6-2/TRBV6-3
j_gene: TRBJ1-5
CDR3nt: TGTGCCAGCAGTTACGGGACACCAGGGGGTAGTCAGCCCCAGCATTTT
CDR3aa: CASSYGTPGGSQPQHF

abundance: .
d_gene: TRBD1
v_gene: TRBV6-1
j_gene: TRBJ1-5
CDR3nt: TGTGCCAGCAGTGAAATGGTCCGGCCGGGACAGAGGAATCAGCCCCAGCATTTT
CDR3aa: CASSEMVRPGQRNQPQHF

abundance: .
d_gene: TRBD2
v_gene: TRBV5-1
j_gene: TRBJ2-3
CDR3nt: TGCGCCAGCAGCCCTGGGACTAGCGGGGGTGATACGCAGTATTTT
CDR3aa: CASSPGTSGGDTQYF

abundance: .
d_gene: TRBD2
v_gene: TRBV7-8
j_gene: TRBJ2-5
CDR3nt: TGTGCCAGCAGCCTACTAGCGGGGGGACCGGAGACCCAGTACTTC
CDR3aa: CASSLLAGGPETQYF

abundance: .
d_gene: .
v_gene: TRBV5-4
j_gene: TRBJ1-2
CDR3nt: TGTGCCAGCAGCCCCAGCCCCCCGGCGGGGTATGGCTACACCTTC
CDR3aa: CASSPSPPAGYGYTF

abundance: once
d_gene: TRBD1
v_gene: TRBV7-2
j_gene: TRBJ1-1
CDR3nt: TGTGCCAGCAGCTTAGTCAGGGGGCTTACTGAAGCTTTCTTT
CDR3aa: CASSLVRGLTEAFF

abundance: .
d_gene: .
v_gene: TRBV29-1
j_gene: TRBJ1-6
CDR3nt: TGCAGCGTTGCCTTAGGGCCAGGCGGGGGTTCACCCCTCCACTTT
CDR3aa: CSVALGPGGGSPLHF

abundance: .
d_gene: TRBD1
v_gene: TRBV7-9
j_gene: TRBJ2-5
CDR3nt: TGTGCCAGCAGCCCAGGGGACAGCCTGGAAGAGACCCAGTACTTC
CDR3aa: CASSPGDSLEETQYF

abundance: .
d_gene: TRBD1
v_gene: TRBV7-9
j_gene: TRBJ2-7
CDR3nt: TGTGCCAGCAGCTTAGTCGGGACCGGGACAGGGAGGTCCGAGCAGTACTTC
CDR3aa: CASSLVGTGTGRSEQYF

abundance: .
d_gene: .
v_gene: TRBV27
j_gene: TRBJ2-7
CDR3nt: TGTGCCAGCAGATCAGGGGTGGGGGAGCAGTACTTC
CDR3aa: CASRSGVGEQYF

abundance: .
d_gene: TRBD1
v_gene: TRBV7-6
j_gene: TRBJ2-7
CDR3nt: TGTGCCAGCAGCGCACCGGGACAGGGCTACGAGCAGTACTTC
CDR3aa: CASSAPGQGYEQYF

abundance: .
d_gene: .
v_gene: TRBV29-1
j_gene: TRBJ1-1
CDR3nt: TGCAGCGCCAAAAGGGGTGGGCCTGAAGCTTTCTTT
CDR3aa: CSAKRGGPEAFF

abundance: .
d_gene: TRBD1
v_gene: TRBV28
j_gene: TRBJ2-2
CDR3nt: TGTGCCAGCAGGATCAGGGGGCCGAACACCGGGGAGCTGTTTTTT
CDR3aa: CASRIRGPNTGELFF

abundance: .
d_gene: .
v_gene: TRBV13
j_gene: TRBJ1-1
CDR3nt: TGTGCCAGCAGCTTATATCAGGGAGGGAGGAACACTGAAGCTTTCTTT
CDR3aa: CASSLYQGGRNTEAFF

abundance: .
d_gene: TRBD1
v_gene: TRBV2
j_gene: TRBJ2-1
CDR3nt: TGTGCCAGCAGTCTAGGGCACGGACAGGGCTTCAATGAGCAGTTCTTC
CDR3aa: CASSLGHGQGFNEQFF

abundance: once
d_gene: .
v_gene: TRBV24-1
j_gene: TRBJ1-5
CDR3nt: TGTGCCACCAGTGATGTTGGGAGATCCAATCAGCCCCAGCATTTT
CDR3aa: CATSDVGRSNQPQHF

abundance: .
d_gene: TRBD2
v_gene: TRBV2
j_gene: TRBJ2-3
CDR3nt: TGTGCCAGCAGTGACCAGCGGGGACGGTCAGATACGCAGTATTTT
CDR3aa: CASSDQRGRSDTQYF

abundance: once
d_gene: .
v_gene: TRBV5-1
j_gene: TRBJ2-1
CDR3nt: TGCGCCAGCAGCTTGGCGCTAGGGACAAGCAATGAGCAGTTCTTC
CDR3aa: CASSLALGTSNEQFF

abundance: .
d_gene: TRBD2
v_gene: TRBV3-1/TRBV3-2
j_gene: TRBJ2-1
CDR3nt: TGTGCCAGCAGTCGGCGGGGGGGCTATGATGAGCAGTTCTTC
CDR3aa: CASSRRGGYDEQFF

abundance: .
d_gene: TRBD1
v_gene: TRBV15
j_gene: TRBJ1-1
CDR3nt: TGTGCCACCAGCAGAGAGTTGGAGGGGGCGATGGGCACTGAAGCTTTCTTT
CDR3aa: CATSRELEGAMGTEAFF

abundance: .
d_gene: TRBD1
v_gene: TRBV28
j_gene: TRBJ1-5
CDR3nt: TGTGCCAGCAGGCCGACAGGGCAGGATCAGCCCCAGCATTTT
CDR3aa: CASRPTGQDQPQHF

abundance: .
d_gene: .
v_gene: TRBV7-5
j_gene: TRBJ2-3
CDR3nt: TGTGCCTGGCCTCGACAGGGACAGGATCACACAGATACGCAGTATTTT
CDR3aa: CAWPRQGQDHTDTQYF